What follows is one TCR beta chain and its context. These data come from a study of patients and donors after allogeneic stem cell transplantation. TCRdb itself ran the RT-PCR reads through MiXCR, one entry per CDR3 protein. The profile shows about a million distinct CDR3 sequences, under 20% of them singletons. The TCR sequence derives from a human donor who was either an allogeneic HSCT recipient or a stem cell or donor lymphocyte infusion donor (not recorded which). It is not recorded whose cells these are; they may come from a transplant donor. The sample comprised blood, either unsorted or a sorted T cell fraction (not recorded which).

The CDR3 DNA reads TGTGCCAGCAGTAATCCCGGGACTGTAACTGAAGCTTTCTTT. This codes for CASSNPGTVTEAFF. This chain joins TRBV25-1 and TRBJ1-1, with D perhaps TRBD1 (5 bases). Germline V gene data show CDR1 as MGHDK and CDR2 as SYGVNS. CDR3 length equals 14 residues. V shed 5 bases and J shed 5 bases, with 15 bases lying between them.